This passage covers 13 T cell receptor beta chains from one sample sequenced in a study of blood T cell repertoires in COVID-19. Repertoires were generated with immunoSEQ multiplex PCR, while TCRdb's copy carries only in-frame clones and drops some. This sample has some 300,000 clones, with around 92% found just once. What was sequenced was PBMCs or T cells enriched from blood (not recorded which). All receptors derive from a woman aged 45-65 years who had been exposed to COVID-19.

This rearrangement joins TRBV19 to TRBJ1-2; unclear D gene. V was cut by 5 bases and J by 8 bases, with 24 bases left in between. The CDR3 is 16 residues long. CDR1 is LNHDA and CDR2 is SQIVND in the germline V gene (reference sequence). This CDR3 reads CASSPALGAAAGGYTF. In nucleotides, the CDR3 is TGTGCCAGTAGTCCCGCCTTAGGCGCGGCCGCTGGAGGCTACACCTTC.

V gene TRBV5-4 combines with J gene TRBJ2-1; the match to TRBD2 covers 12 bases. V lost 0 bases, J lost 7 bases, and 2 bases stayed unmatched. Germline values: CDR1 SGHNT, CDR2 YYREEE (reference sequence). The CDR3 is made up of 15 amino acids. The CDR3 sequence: CASSLASGGVNEQFF. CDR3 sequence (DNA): TGTGCCAGCAGCTTGGCTAGCGGGGGGGTTAATGAGCAGTTCTTC.

The CDR3 DNA follows: TGTGCCAGCAGTTTACGGGGAAACACCATATATTTT. This encodes CASSLRGNTIYF. This rearrangement joins TRBV12-3 or TRBV12-4 to TRBJ1-3; D remains ambiguous. The CDR3 totals 12 residues. V was cut by 2 bases and J by 4 bases, with 3 bases left in between.

CDR3: CASSLRTDIQPQHF. The CDR3 DNA reads as TGTGCCAGCAGTTTGAGAACAGATATTCAGCCCCAGCATTTT. The chain joins TRBV28 to TRBJ1-5, with no clear D. Germline V CDR1 and CDR2: MDHEN, SYDVKM. This CDR3 comprises 14 residues. The V gene lost 3 bases and the J gene lost 6 bases, with 12 bases spanning the gap.

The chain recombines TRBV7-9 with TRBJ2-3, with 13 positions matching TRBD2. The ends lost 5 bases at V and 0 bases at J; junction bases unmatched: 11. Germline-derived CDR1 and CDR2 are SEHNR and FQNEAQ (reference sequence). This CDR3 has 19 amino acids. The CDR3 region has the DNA TGTGCCAGCAGCGGAAGGACTAGCGGGGGCCTCACGAGCACAGATACGCAGTATTTT. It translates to CASSGRTSGGLTSTDTQYF.

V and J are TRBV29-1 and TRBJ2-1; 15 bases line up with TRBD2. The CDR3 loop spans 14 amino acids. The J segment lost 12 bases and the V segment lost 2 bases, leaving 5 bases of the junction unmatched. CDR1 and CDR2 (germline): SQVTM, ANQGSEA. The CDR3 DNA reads TGCAGCGTTGAACCCCTGGGACTAGCGGGGGGGCAGTTCTTC. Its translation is CSVEPLGLAGGQFF.

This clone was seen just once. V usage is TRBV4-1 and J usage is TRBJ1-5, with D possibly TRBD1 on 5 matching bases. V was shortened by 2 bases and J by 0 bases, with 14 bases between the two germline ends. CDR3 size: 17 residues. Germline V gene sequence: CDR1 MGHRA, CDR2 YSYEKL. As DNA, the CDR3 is TGCGCCAGCAGCCAACAGGGCGGGATGGGTAGCAATCAGCCCCAGCATTTT. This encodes CASSQQGGMGSNQPQHF.

The CDR3 loop is CASSLDRVNQYGELFF. In DNA, the CDR3 is TGTGCCAGCAGCTTAGACCGGGTTAATCAGTACGGGGAGCTGTTTTTT. The chain employs TRBV7-2 and TRBJ2-2; unclear D gene. This CDR3 contains 16 residues. Trimming shortened V by 1 base and J by 7 bases, and 16 bases separated the two germline ends. The germline V gene encodes CDR1 SGHTA and CDR2 FQGNSA.

CDR3 residues: CASSSGGDISYEQYF. The CDR3 DNA sequence: TGTGCCAGCAGTTCGGGGGGCGACATCTCCTACGAGCAGTACTTC. The chain uses TRBV2 and TRBJ2-7; TRBD2 might be the D (7 bases). Germline-derived CDR1 and CDR2 are SNHLY and FYNNEI. This CDR3 is built from 15 residues. Trimming stripped 5 bases from V and 0 bases from J, with 14 bases between.

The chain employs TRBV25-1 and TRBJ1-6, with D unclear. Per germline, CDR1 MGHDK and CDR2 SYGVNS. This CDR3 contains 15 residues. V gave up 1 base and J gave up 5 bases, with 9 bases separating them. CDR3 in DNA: TGTGCCAGCAGTGAATCGGGGTTGCATAATTCACCCCTCCACTTT. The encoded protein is CASSESGLHNSPLHF.

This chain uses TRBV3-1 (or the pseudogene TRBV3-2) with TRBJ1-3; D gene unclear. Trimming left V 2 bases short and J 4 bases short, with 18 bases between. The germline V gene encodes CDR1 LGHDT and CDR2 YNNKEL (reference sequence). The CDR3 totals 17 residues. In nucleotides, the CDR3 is TGTGCCAGCAGCCAAAACCTAGGGAGGACCGGCGGAAACACCATATATTTT. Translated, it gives CASSQNLGRTGGNTIYF.

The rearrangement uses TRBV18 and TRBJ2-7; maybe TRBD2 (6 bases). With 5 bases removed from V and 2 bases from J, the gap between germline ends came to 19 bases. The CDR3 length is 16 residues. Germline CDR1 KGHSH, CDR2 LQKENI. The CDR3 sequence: CASSSGGSRTAYEQYF. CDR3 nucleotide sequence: TGTGCCAGCTCATCCGGGGGAAGCCGTACGGCCTACGAGCAGTACTTC.

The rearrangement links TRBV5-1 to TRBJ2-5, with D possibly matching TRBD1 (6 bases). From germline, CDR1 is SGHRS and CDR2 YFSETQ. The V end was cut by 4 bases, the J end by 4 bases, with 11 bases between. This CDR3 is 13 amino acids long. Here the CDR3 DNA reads TGCGCCAGCAGCACGGACAGTTCAGAGACCCAGTACTTC. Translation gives CASSTDSSETQYF.